This T cell receptor beta chain derives from a study of T cells after posttransplantation cyclophosphamide. The CDR3 runs 15 residues. Per germline, CDR1 SQVTM and CDR2 ANQGSEA. V trimming: 7 bases; J trimming: 4 bases; junction bases outside the gene matches: 11. Of note for this clone: Its antigen is unidentified.

Study-wide results and limits: Donor CD8+ memory clones often dominated recipient blood repertoires at later times. TRB overlap between skin or GI tissue T cells and blood was limited. Recipient CMV seropositivity and CMV reactivation strongly tracked TRB clonality.

The repertoire was sequenced with immunoSEQ multiplex PCR; TCRdb's copy has only in-frame clones and lacks some. The repertoire holds about 36,000 clones, with just under 80% as singletons. Treatment was busulfan-fludarabine conditioning, a marrow graft, and cyclophosphamide on days +3 and +4. The TCR originated in a female patient in her thirties or forties who received an allogeneic stem cell transplant from a related donor, was CMV-positive, and had no GVHD. Some of the T cells may derive from the graft donor. The sample here was CD4+ T cells sorted from blood, taken roughly 250 weeks after a stem cell transplant with posttransplant cyclophosphamide. The chain couples TRBV29-1 to TRBJ1-1; 11 bases fit TRBD1. CDR3 region: CSALRTGGGFTEAFF. DNA for the CDR3: TGCAGCGCCCTCAGGACAGGGGGCGGGTTCACTGAAGCTTTCTTT.